Following are 17 T cell receptor beta chains from one sample sequenced in a study of CDR3 diversity in severe acne. TCRdb re-called the PCR reads through MiXCR, storing one row per CDR3 protein. The table includes under 100,000 distinct CDR3 sequences, around half detected once. Sequences were obtained from blood. Receptor source: a male donor in good health, serving as a control.

This clonotype came up a few times. V usage is TRBV28 and J usage is TRBJ2-7, with TRBD1 matching over 11 bases. Germline V gives CDR1 MDHEN, CDR2 SYDVKM. V gave up 9 bases and J gave up 0 bases; unmatched junction bases: 4. This CDR3 is 14 amino acids long. CDR3 sequence: CARGGTGGSYEQYF. CDR3 bases: TGTGCCAGGGGAGGGACAGGGGGCTCCTACGAGCAGTACTTC.

This clonotype has just a few counts. The V call is TRBV20-1, the J call TRBJ2-7; no clear D gene. This CDR3 spans 14 amino acids. Germline V gene sequence: CDR1 DFQATT, CDR2 SNEGSKA (reference sequence). V was shortened by 5 bases and J by 2 bases, with 16 bases between the two germline ends. The DNA of the CDR3 is TGCAGTGCTGGATCCCAAGCGCACCCCTACGAGCAGTACTTC. Residues: CSAGSQAHPYEQYF.

Only a few counts were recorded for this clonotype. The rearrangement joins TRBV11-2 to TRBJ2-3; 12 bases line up with TRBD2. This CDR3 has 18 amino acids. The germline gives CDR1 SGHAT, CDR2 FQNNGV. Unmatched junction bases numbered 7, after V lost 3 bases and J lost 0 bases. The CDR3 is CASSFTSGGFSSTDTQYF. DNA of the CDR3: TGTGCCAGCAGCTTCACTAGCGGGGGGTTTTCTAGCACAGATACGCAGTATTTT.

Regarding this clonotype: A much larger clone lies a single base off, so this may be a read error. The J gene is TRBJ2-7, the V gene TRBV29-1; D remains unclear. The V gene's germline CDR1 is SQVTM and CDR2 ANQGSEA. The CDR3 contains 15 residues. The V gene lost 0 bases and the J gene lost 0 bases, with 12 bases spanning the gap. The DNA for the CDR3 is TGCAGCGTTGAAGAGGGCCGGACCTACTCCTACGAGCAGTACTTC. This gives the protein CSVEEGRTYSYEQYF.

The chain has TRBV24-1 and TRBJ2-7, with TRBD2 matching 9 bases. The J call may be faulty, since TRBJ2-1 better matches the DNA end. CDR3 length: 15 residues. Germline V gives CDR1 KGHDR, CDR2 SFDVKD. The CDR3 is CATSVGGRADNEQFF. The CDR3 region has the DNA TGTGCCACCAGTGTGGGCGGGAGGGCGGACAATGAGCAGTTCTTC.

The rearrangement joins TRBV7-9 to TRBJ2-2; D may be TRBD1 (6 bases). This CDR3 is built from 14 residues. Trimming shortened V by 6 bases and J by 2 bases, and 10 bases separated the two germline ends. CDR1 and CDR2 (germline): SEHNR, FQNEAQ (reference sequence). The CDR3 protein is CASRRTDNTGELFF. The CDR3 DNA follows: TGTGCCAGCAGAAGGACAGATAACACCGGGGAGCTGTTTTTT.

In regard to this clonotype: This may stem from a read error, because a much larger clone lies one nucleotide away. The chain uses TRBV9 and TRBJ2-5, with D unresolved. This CDR3 contains 14 residues. V lost 0 bases, J lost 5 bases, and 11 bases lay in between. The germline gives CDR1 SGDLS, CDR2 YYNGEE. In nucleotides, the CDR3 is TGTGCCAGCAGCGTAGGCTGGGTAGGGGAGACCCAGTACTTC. The encoded protein is CASSVGWVGETQYF.

The V gene is TRBV20-1, the J gene TRBJ2-7; 10 bases line up with TRBD1. Germline V CDR1 and CDR2: DFQATT, SNEGSKA (reference sequence). This CDR3 is built from 14 residues. V was clipped by 1 base and J by 3 bases; unmatched bases: 3. The CDR3 loop reads CSARGQGAIYEQYF. CDR3 sequence (DNA): TGCAGTGCTAGAGGACAGGGGGCCATCTACGAGCAGTACTTC.

A few counts support this clonotype. A read error is possible here, since a much larger clone lies one base away. The chain recombines TRBV29-1 with TRBJ1-1; D gene ambiguous. V lost 4 bases and J 9 bases, leaving 6 bases between the germline ends. CDR1 and CDR2 (germline): SQVTM, ANQGSEA. The CDR3 is 9 amino acids. CDR3 bases: TGCAGCGTTGGACGGCAAGCTTTCTTT. Protein: CSVGRQAFF.

CDR3 amino acids: CASSDLYSNTEAFF. The CDR3 DNA reads as TGTGCCAGCAGTGACTTGTATTCGAACACTGAAGCTTTCTTT. The chain is built from TRBV2 and TRBJ1-1; D ambiguous. The V end lost 3 bases, the J end lost 1 base, and 9 bases lay between the germline ends. The CDR3 covers 14 residues. Germline V lookup: CDR1 SNHLY, CDR2 FYNNEI.

The chain combines TRBV11-3 with TRBJ1-3; the D gene is possibly TRBD1 (6 bases). This CDR3 has 14 amino acids. In germline, CDR1 is SGHNT, CDR2 YENEEA. Trimming cost V 4 bases and J 0 bases, with 7 bases left between them. The CDR3 region has the DNA TGTGCCAGCAGCTGGACAGTCTCTGGAAACACCATATATTTT. The encoded protein is CASSWTVSGNTIYF.

CDR3 in DNA: TGTGCCAGCAGCTGGCCATCCTACGAGCAGTACTTC. It is translated as CASSWPSYEQYF. The J gene is TRBJ2-7, the V gene TRBV7-9; D not resolved. CDR1 is SEHNR and CDR2 is FQNEAQ in the germline V gene (reference sequence). The CDR3 consists of 12 residues. Trimming left V 4 bases short and J 1 base short, with 5 bases between. Looking up the rest from reference TRBV7-9 and TRBJ2-7 gives the full variable domain: DTGVSQNPRHKITKRGQNVTFRCDPISEHNRLYWYRQTLGQGPEFLTYFQNEAQLEKSRLLSDRFSAERPKGSFSTLEIQRTEQGDSAMYLCASSWPSYEQYFGPGTRLTVT.

This clonotype was recorded many times. V is TRBV4-1 and J is TRBJ1-1; TRBD1 is a possible D gene (5 bases). Trimming removed 4 bases from V and 3 bases from J, with 9 bases in between. The CDR3 runs 13 residues. Germline values: CDR1 MGHRA, CDR2 YSYEKL. The CDR3 DNA follows: TGCGCCAGCAGCCCCGGGACCTACACTGAAGCTTTCTTT. Translating gives CASSPGTYTEAFF.

Details on this clonotype: With a much larger clone just one base away, this may be a read error. The chain uses TRBV29-1 and TRBJ2-7; unclear D gene. The germline V and J ends were trimmed by 3 bases and 2 bases, with 8 bases remaining between them. The CDR3 has 12 amino acids. Germline V gene sequence: CDR1 SQVTM, CDR2 ANQGSEA. The DNA of the CDR3 is TGCAGCGTTGAGTGCGGCCCCTACGAGCAGTACTTC. The encoded protein is CSVECGPYEQYF.

This clonotype appeared many times. V usage is TRBV5-1 and J usage is TRBJ2-3; D may be TRBD1 (5 bases). This CDR3 region has 16 residues. V lost 0 bases, J lost 4 bases, and 15 bases lay in between. Germline values: CDR1 SGHRS, CDR2 YFSETQ. CDR3 sequence reads: CASSLEQATRADTQYF. The CDR3 DNA is TGCGCCAGCAGCTTGGAACAGGCAACTCGGGCAGATACGCAGTATTTT.

This chain links TRBV20-1 with TRBJ2-3, with 8 bases that match TRBD2. Germline V gives CDR1 DFQATT, CDR2 SNEGSKA (reference sequence). This CDR3 region has 14 residues. The J segment lost 4 bases and the V segment lost 2 bases, leaving 5 bases of the junction unmatched. The CDR3 spells CSARLAGPADTQYF. DNA of the CDR3: TGCAGTGCTAGACTAGCGGGTCCCGCAGATACGCAGTATTTT.

In regard to this clonotype: The junction and the germline gene differ at one end; a read error may be behind it. V gene TRBV7-9 combines with J gene TRBJ2-7; D is possibly TRBD1 or TRBD2 (5 bases each). Germline CDR1 and CDR2: SEHNR and FQNEAQ (reference sequence). The CDR3 has 15 amino acids. CDR3 coding DNA: TGTGCTAGCAGCTTACGGCCCGGGACCTCCTACGAGCAGTACTTC. Amino acids: CASSLRPGTSYEQYF.